The clone carrying this T cell receptor beta chain was counted a few times. Its antigen is not identified. The data were obtained in a study of beta chain features in type 1 diabetes. Study-level findings and limits: Across patients, naive, central memory and Treg TCRB repertoires exhibited apparently greater similarity than was observed across healthy donors.

Since all of the isolated RNA was reverse transcribed, expressed TCRB transcripts were what got sequenced. Clones were sequenced by immunoSEQ multiplex PCR, and TCRdb holds only the in-frame ones, with some missing. The data show about half a million clones, roughly an eighth seen once. V dropped 3 bases and J dropped 6 bases, with 12 bases sitting between them. This CDR3 is built from 14 residues. Germline V gives CDR1 SGHTA, CDR2 FQGTGA. V and J are TRBV7-3 and TRBJ2-1, with D possibly matching TRBD2 (5 bases). The receptor's source is a woman between 18 and 30 years old in good health. The sample consisted of naive CD4+ T cells from blood. The CDR3 DNA sequence: TGTGCCAGCAGCTTCACTAGGTCTGGCAATGAGCAGTTCTTC. Its protein is CASSFTRSGNEQFF.